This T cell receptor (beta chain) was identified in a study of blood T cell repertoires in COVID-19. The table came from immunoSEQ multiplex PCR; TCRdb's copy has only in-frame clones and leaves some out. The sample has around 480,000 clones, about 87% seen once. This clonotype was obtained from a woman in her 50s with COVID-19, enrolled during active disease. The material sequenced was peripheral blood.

The CDR3 sequence is CASSLQRASGNTIYF. Written as DNA, the CDR3 is TGTGCCAGCAGCTTACAGCGAGCTTCTGGAAACACCATATATTTT. The V call is TRBV7-2, the J call TRBJ1-3; unclear D gene. This CDR3 has 15 amino acids. Germline V gene lookup returns CDR1 SGHTA and CDR2 FQGNSA. Trimming removed 2 bases at V and 1 base at J, with 9 bases between.